This paragraph reports one T cell receptor beta chain. The CDR3 extends over 13 amino acids. After removal of 9 bases from V and 4 bases from J, the junction contained 5 bases not matched to a gene. The germline V gene has CDR1 MNHEY and CDR2 SMNVEV (reference sequence). These data are taken from a study of blood T cell repertoires in COVID-19. Study as a whole: Italy, Spain and the United States were the sources of the convalescent and acute COVID-19 samples. Sources were T cells, B-cell-depleted T cells, or PBMCs; the material itself was cDNA or gDNA.

In Seattle, patients joined the study during active infection and were tracked longitudinally. Authors' processing steps: Estimation of nucleated cell counts relied on the amplification of reference gene primers. Here immunoSEQ multiplex PCR was the method, and the copy in TCRdb shows in-frame clones only, minus some. The V and J calls and clone size come from that table; D and trimming were worked out from the DNA. The table includes approximately 120,000 clones, approximately 85% detected once. The V gene is TRBV27, the J gene TRBJ1-5, with TRBD1 matching 8 bases. The sequenced material came from peripheral blood. This sequence originates from a woman at least 80 years old with COVID-19, enrolled during active disease. CDR3 amino acids: CARDRGGNQPQHF. The CDR3 coding sequence is TGTGCCAGAGACAGGGGTGGGAATCAGCCCCAGCATTTT.